Reported below is one TCR beta chain. Its specificity is unknown. The data were taken from a study of T-cell reconstitution after alpha-beta-depleted transplantation in children. Germline CDR1 DFQATT, CDR2 SNEGSKA (reference sequence). With 5 bases clipped from V and 6 bases from J, the junction kept 12 bases outside the gene matches. There are 14 residues in the CDR3. Study observations and caveats: About two months after transplant, alpha-beta T cells reportedly came from several hundred expanded graft clones. When one year had passed after transplant, most T-cell counts and diversity came from newly produced T cells.

Unique molecular identifiers were used to barcode this TCRbeta library. TCRdb itself ran the PCR reads through MiXCR, one entry per CDR3 protein. The sample records approximately 980,000 distinct CDR3 sequences, roughly 29% being singletons. This chain connects TRBV20-1 to TRBJ2-5; TRBD2 matches 7 bases. The receptor was isolated from a boy younger than two who had a stem cell transplant for SCID, so the T cells may come from the graft donor. The sequencing used PBMCs, mostly from graft donor cells, collected 360 days after TCRalphabeta/CD19-depleted stem cell transplant. CDR3 residues: CSAWGLGSGKTQYF. CDR3 coding DNA: TGCAGTGCTTGGGGCCTAGGGAGCGGGAAGACCCAGTACTTC.